One sample yielded the 26 T cell receptor beta chains listed below, sequenced in a study of blood T cells in healthy people across ages. Then a second PCR, running roughly 6 to 11 cycles, was carried out with a sample-barcoded 5' primer and a J-beta primer mix. TCRdb itself ran the 5' RACE reads through MiXCR, one entry per CDR3 protein. The sample lists 800,000 or so distinct CDR3 sequences; approximately 25% were seen once. These records were also assigned to another study, of T cells of mothers and their children.

Material: blood. The receptors were sampled from a boy between 5 and 17 years old in good health.

The chain combines TRBV11-2 with TRBJ2-1; D remains unclear. The CDR3 covers 15 residues. Per germline, CDR1 SGHAT and CDR2 FQNNGV. Trimming left V 7 bases short and J 3 bases short, with 16 bases between. The CDR3 spells CASTHDMSDYNEQFF. The CDR3 nucleotides read TGTGCCAGCACCCACGACATGAGCGACTACAATGAGCAGTTCTTC.

The chain recombines TRBV7-6 with TRBJ2-5; no reliable D call. V was shortened by 6 bases and J by 1 base, with 9 bases between the two germline ends. The V gene's germline CDR1 is SGHVS and CDR2 FNYEAQ. This CDR3 is 13 amino acids long. The CDR3 coding sequence is TGTGCCAGCAGACAACTGGTCCAAGAGACCCAGTACTTC. This codes for CASRQLVQETQYF.

V and J are TRBV4-2 and TRBJ2-7; no clear D gene. The CDR3 covers 14 residues. With 3 bases removed from V and 2 bases from J, the gap between germline ends came to 11 bases. Germline assignment: CDR1 LGHNA and CDR2 YNFKEQ. Here the CDR3 reads CASSQLSKPYEQYF. The CDR3 coding sequence is TGTGCCAGCAGCCAGCTCAGTAAACCCTACGAGCAGTACTTC.

This clonotype was seen more than once but under ten times. This chain uses TRBV6-2 or TRBV6-3 with TRBJ2-1; D is undetermined. CDR1 is MNHEY and CDR2 is SVGEGT in the germline V gene. The CDR3 has 15 amino acids. V was shortened by 4 bases and J by 5 bases, with 15 bases between the two germline ends. CDR3 loop: CASSSDFLVNNEQFF. CDR3 in DNA: TGTGCCAGCAGTTCAGATTTCTTGGTGAACAATGAGCAGTTCTTC.

V and J are TRBV7-2 and TRBJ1-2, with D maybe TRBD1 (5 bases). Germline values: CDR1 SGHTA, CDR2 FQGNSA. This CDR3 has 16 amino acids. With 5 bases removed from V and 4 bases from J, the gap between germline ends came to 20 bases. CDR3 in DNA: TGTGCCAGCAGCCCCCTCGGGGCAGGGTTAGTCTATGGCTACACCTTC. It translates to CASSPLGAGLVYGYTF. Complete variable domain (other parts from reference TRBV7-2 and TRBJ1-2): GAGVSQSPSNKVTEKGKDVELRCDPISGHTALYWYRQSLGQGLEFLIYFQGNSAPDKSGLPSDRFSAERTGGSVSTLTIQRTQQEDSAVYLCASSPLGAGLVYGYTFGSGTRLTVV.

The chain couples TRBV5-1 to TRBJ1-1, with 8 bases aligning to TRBD1. The germline gives CDR1 SGHRS, CDR2 YFSETQ. This CDR3 has 14 amino acids. The junction had 4 bases not matched to a gene; V was cut back by 2 bases and J by 4 bases. CDR3 loop: CASSLIQGGTEAFF. DNA of the CDR3: TGCGCCAGCAGCTTAATACAGGGGGGCACTGAAGCTTTCTTT.

This clonotype is a singleton in its sample. The chain uses TRBV5-1 and TRBJ2-5, with 7 nucleotides matching TRBD2. J gave up 1 base and V 0 bases, and 6 bases lay outside the gene matches. There are 16 residues in the CDR3. Germline V lookup: CDR1 SGHRS, CDR2 YFSETQ. DNA of the CDR3: TGCGCCAGCAGCTTGGCCGGGGCTAGCGGCCAAGAGACCCAGTACTTC. This translates into CASSLAGASGQETQYF.

This clonotype showed up just a few times. The chain carries TRBV6-4 and TRBJ2-6; D not certain. Germline assignment: CDR1 MRHNA and CDR2 SNTAGT. The V end was cut by 3 bases, the J end by 2 bases, with 8 bases between. The CDR3 is 15 amino acids. Here the CDR3 DNA reads TGTGCCAGCAGTGAACAATCCACTGGGGCCAACGTCCTGACTTTC. Its translation: CASSEQSTGANVLTF.

The chain couples TRBV6-2 or TRBV6-3 to TRBJ1-2; TRBD1 matches 7 bases. CDR1 is MNHEY, CDR2 SVGEGT, per germline. V lost 4 bases to trimming and J lost 2 bases; unmatched junction nucleotides: 7. The CDR3 length is 15 residues. The CDR3 reads CASSSQDRFNYGYTF. DNA for the CDR3: TGTGCCAGCAGTTCGCAGGACAGGTTCAACTATGGCTACACCTTC.

This clonotype has just a few counts. The chain couples TRBV12-3 or TRBV12-4 to TRBJ2-5; D possibly corresponds to TRBD2 (7 bases). V was pared by 2 bases and J by 7 bases, with 23 bases between. This CDR3 has 17 amino acids. CDR3 bases: TGTGCCAGCAGTTTACGTGCGGGGGCGCTTGCTGGCGGGACCCAGTACTTC. This codes for CASSLRAGALAGGTQYF.

Note on this clonotype: Germline and junction disagree at one end, which may indicate a read error. The V gene is TRBV10-3, the J gene TRBJ2-7; D gene ambiguous. The CDR3 runs 14 residues. From germline, CDR1 is ENHRY and CDR2 SYGVKD. The CDR3 reads CSISSGSALGEQYF. The CDR3 region has the DNA TGTTCCATCAGTTCTGGTTCGGCCCTTGGCGAGCAGTACTTC.

The rearrangement joins TRBV3-1 to TRBJ2-1, with TRBD2 matching 14 bases. CDR1 is LGHDT and CDR2 is YNNKEL in the germline V gene (reference sequence). The CDR3 extends over 17 amino acids. The J segment lost 8 bases and the V segment lost 0 bases, leaving 6 bases of the junction unmatched. CDR3 bases: TGTGCCAGCAGCCAAGATAAGGGACTAGCGGGAGTATATGAGCAGTTCTTC. This encodes CASSQDKGLAGVYEQFF.

In its sample, this clonotype was seen a few times. This chain connects TRBV6-5 to TRBJ2-1; D uncertain. Trimming removed 8 bases at V and 4 bases at J, with 18 bases between. Germline assignment: CDR1 MNHEY and CDR2 SVGAGI. The CDR3 is 15 residues long. Here the CDR3 DNA reads TGTGCCAGCTGGCCCCGACAAGGAATTTACAATGAGCAGTTCTTC. Translated: CASWPRQGIYNEQFF.

This clonotype appeared many times. The chain carries TRBV7-9 and TRBJ2-5; 11 bases match TRBD2. The CDR3 consists of 15 residues. J lost 4 bases, V lost 2 bases, and 3 bases had no gene match. Germline CDR1 reads SEHNR; CDR2 reads FQNEAQ (reference sequence). DNA of the CDR3: TGTGCCAGCAGCTTAACACTAGCGGGAGCAGAGACCCAGTACTTC. Translation: CASSLTLAGAETQYF.

This rearrangement joins TRBV27 to TRBJ2-7; 8 bases align to TRBD1. Germline V gene sequence: CDR1 MNHEY, CDR2 SMNVEV (reference sequence). V was clipped by 8 bases and J by 5 bases; unmatched bases: 5. This CDR3 has 12 amino acids. CDR3 DNA: TGTGCCAGCCGGACAGGGTTGAACGAGCAGTACTTC. This encodes CASRTGLNEQYF.

This clonotype was seen a handful of times. The chain combines TRBV4-3 with TRBJ2-2; D possibly corresponds to TRBD1 (5 bases). Germline V gene lookup returns CDR1 LGHNA and CDR2 YSLEER. The V and J ends lost 0 bases and 0 bases respectively, with 11 bases between them. The CDR3 totals 17 residues. CDR3 region: CASSQDVVGPNTGELFF. The CDR3 DNA reads as TGCGCCAGCAGCCAAGATGTAGTGGGGCCGAACACCGGGGAGCTGTTTTTT.

The chain employs TRBV29-1 and TRBJ2-2; D ambiguous. V was trimmed by 7 bases and J by 2 bases, leaving 8 bases between them. Germline loops: CDR1 SQVTM, CDR2 ANQGSEA. This CDR3 has 12 residues. Here the CDR3 reads CSAYSNTGELFF. CDR3 DNA sequence: TGCAGCGCGTACTCCAACACCGGGGAGCTGTTTTTT.

The chain combines TRBV5-5 with TRBJ1-1; no clear D. CDR3 length equals 14 residues. CDR1 is SGHKS, CDR2 YYEKEE, per germline (reference sequence). Deletions cut 1 base from V and 1 base from J, with 8 bases between. This CDR3 is CASSLFAANTEAFF. CDR3 bases: TGTGCCAGCAGCTTGTTTGCAGCGAACACTGAAGCTTTCTTT.

The chain couples TRBV27 to TRBJ1-5; no reliable D call. Germline V gene sequence: CDR1 MNHEY, CDR2 SMNVEV (reference sequence). V was trimmed by 0 bases and J by 4 bases, leaving 7 bases between them. The CDR3 totals 14 residues. CDR3 amino acids: CASSLSNGNQPQHF. The CDR3 nucleotides are TGTGCCAGCAGTTTATCGAATGGGAATCAGCCCCAGCATTTT.

This clonotype was seen only a few times. The genes are TRBV29-1 and TRBJ2-7, with a tentative D call TRBD1 (6 bases). Trimming took 0 bases from V and 9 from J, leaving 21 bases between them. The CDR3 length is 15 residues. Germline loops: CDR1 SQVTM, CDR2 ANQGSEA. CDR3 in DNA: TGCAGCGTTGAAGATCGCAGGGGCCCCATTCGGGGGCAGTACTTC. It specifies CSVEDRRGPIRGQYF.

V usage is TRBV27 and J usage is TRBJ1-4; possible D gene TRBD1, 6 bases. CDR1 is MNHEY and CDR2 is SMNVEV in the germline V gene (reference sequence). The CDR3 contains 14 residues. Trimming removed 5 bases from V and 8 bases from J, with 15 bases in between. The CDR3 nucleotides are TGTGCCAGCAGTCTCGAGGGGGTCGGGGAAAAACTGTTTTTT. Translated, it gives CASSLEGVGEKLFF.

The sample holds a few counts of this clonotype. V gene TRBV7-8 combines with J gene TRBJ2-5; 11 nucleotides align to TRBD1. The J call may be mistaken, given a closer DNA end match to TRBJ2-1. This CDR3 has 16 amino acids. The germline V gene encodes CDR1 SGHVS and CDR2 FQNEAQ. The CDR3 DNA is TGTGCCAGCAGCTTAGCGCTGGGACAGGGGGTCAATGAGCAGTTCTTC. It encodes CASSLALGQGVNEQFF.

This clonotype has a handful of counts. CDR3 amino acids: CASSFEGTLRAFF. The CDR3 DNA reads as TGTGCCAGCAGCTTTGAGGGGACCTTGAGAGCTTTCTTT. The V and J genes are TRBV11-1 and TRBJ1-1; D is perhaps TRBD1 (5 bases). The CDR3 extends over 13 amino acids. Looked up from germline, CDR1 is SGHAT and CDR2 is FQDESV (reference sequence). Trimming took off 3 bases at V and 10 bases at J, with 15 bases between the two ends. Full variable domain (rest looked up from reference TRBV11-1 and TRBJ1-1): EAEVAQSPRYKITEKSQAVAFWCDPISGHATLYWYRQILGQGPELLVQFQDESVVDDSQLPKDRFSAERLKGVDSTLKIQPAELGDSAMYLCASSFEGTLRAFFGQGTRLTVV.

This chain joins TRBV12-3 or TRBV12-4 and TRBJ1-3; 7 nucleotides match TRBD1. This CDR3 has 16 residues. V lost 4 bases, J lost 0 bases, and 6 bases stayed unmatched. The CDR3 is CASSSSAGGSGNTIYF. CDR3 nucleotide sequence: TGTGCCAGCAGTTCGTCGGCAGGGGGCTCTGGAAACACCATATATTTT.

The rearrangement joins TRBV11-2 to TRBJ2-7; D is unclear. Trimming removed 2 bases from V and 0 bases from J, with 8 bases in between. This CDR3 has 14 residues. CDR1 SGHAT and CDR2 FQNNGV come from the germline V gene. This chain's CDR3 is CASSLISFSYEQYF. DNA of the CDR3: TGTGCCAGCAGCTTAATTTCATTCTCCTACGAGCAGTACTTC.

This clonotype was recorded a few times. The chain links TRBV7-6 to TRBJ2-5, with unresolved D. Trimming shortened V by 5 bases and J by 7 bases, and 23 bases separated the two germline ends. The germline gives CDR1 SGHVS, CDR2 FNYEAQ. The CDR3 is 16 amino acids. The CDR3 sequence: CASSPSGTRQLLTQYF. The DNA of the CDR3 is TGTGCCAGCAGCCCGAGTGGCACCCGTCAGCTTTTGACCCAGTACTTC.